Listed below are T cell receptor beta chains from one sample, sequenced in a study of T cell repertoires in cytomegalovirus infection. TCRdb re-analysed the reads in MiXCR, keeping a single row per CDR3 protein. Among fewer than 900,000 distinct CDR3 sequences listed, around 29% were seen once. These TCRs' antigens remain unknown. Source: cultured CD8+ T cells from PBMCs, taken from culture after CMV antigen stimulation. Every receptor here comes from a human donor in good health (CMV status not recorded). Some clones in this sample may be carry-over from other donors' samples. CDR3s include the opening cysteine and the closing phenylalanine or tryptophan. D genes are given only for firm matches. Clone size appears in some rows only: once, few, many, or a class for an expanded clone.

abundance	v_gene	j_gene	d_gene	CDR3nt	CDR3aa
NA	TRBV12-3/TRBV12-4	TRBJ2-1	NA	TGTGCCAGCAGTTTCGGGAACGCAGCCTACAATGAGCAGTTCTTC	CASSFGNAAYNEQFF
NA	TRBV28	TRBJ1-4	NA	TGTGCCAGCAGTTTGGACGCCATTGCAACTAATGAAAAACTGTTTTTT	CASSLDAIATNEKLFF
NA	TRBV20-1	TRBJ2-3	NA	TGCAGTGGCGGGGCCCCAGATACGCAGTATTTT	CSGGAPDTQYF
few	TRBV6-2/TRBV6-3	TRBJ2-1	NA	TGTGCCAGCAGTTACGATCCAAGTTTACACGCCGAGGTCTCCTACAATGAGCAGTTCTTC	CASSYDPSLHAEVSYNEQFF
few	TRBV7-3	TRBJ2-1	TRBD2	TGTGCCAGCAGCTTAAGTGGGTTAGCGGGGGCCCAGGGGCAGTTCTTC	CASSLSGLAGAQGQFF
NA	TRBV11-3	TRBJ2-2	NA	TGTGCCAGCAGCTTAGCGTCAGAAACCGGGGAGCTGTTTTTT	CASSLASETGELFF
few	TRBV25-1	TRBJ1-1	NA	TGTGCCAGCAGTACCTCAGGAGGGGGGACTGAAGCTTTCTTT	CASSTSGGGTEAFF
many	TRBV10-3	TRBJ2-7	TRBD1	TGTGCCATCAGTGAGGACAGGGGTGGCTACGAGCAGTACTTC	CAISEDRGGYEQYF
few	TRBV27	TRBJ2-2	TRBD1	TGTGCCAGCACCGGGACAGTCGGCGGGGAGCTGTTTTTT	CASTGTVGGELFF
NA	TRBV27	TRBJ1-5	NA	TGTGCCAGCAGTGTTTATCCCGCAGGGAATCAGCCCCAGCATTTT	CASSVYPAGNQPQHF
many	TRBV27	TRBJ2-3	NA	TGTGCCAGCAGCCAGAGACAACTAACCACAGATACGCAGTATTTT	CASSQRQLTTDTQYF
many	TRBV7-9	TRBJ2-2	NA	TGTGCCAGCAGACCAGGGTTGGGCGCCGGGGAGCTGTTTTTT	CASRPGLGAGELFF
NA	TRBV19	TRBJ2-7	NA	TGTGCCAGTAGTATAGCCCCCGTTGGACAGATTTCCTACGAGCAGTACTTC	CASSIAPVGQISYEQYF
NA	TRBV5-8	TRBJ1-1	NA	TGTGCCAGCAGCTTGGCCTGGAGAGCGGGGAAGTGGTTCGAGAACACTGAAGCTTTCTTT	CASSLAWRAGKWFENTEAFF
NA	TRBV19	TRBJ2-7	TRBD1	TGTGCCAGTAGACAAAGACAGGGGGCATCCTACGAGCAGTACTTC	CASRQRQGASYEQYF
NA	TRBV27	TRBJ2-7	TRBD1	TGTGCCAGCAGCCCGGCGGCAGGGGGCTCCTACGAGCAGTACTTC	CASSPAAGGSYEQYF
many	TRBV7-2	TRBJ1-4	TRBD1	TGTGCCAGCAGCCCTGGGACAGGGGTTGAAAAACTGTTTTTT	CASSPGTGVEKLFF
few	TRBV7-9	TRBJ2-5	NA	TGTGCCAGCGGTCTAGCGTTAGAGACCCAGTACTTC	CASGLALETQYF
NA	TRBV4-2	TRBJ2-7	NA	TGTGCCAGCAGCCAAGTGTCGGGGGTCTCCTACGAGCAGTACTTC	CASSQVSGVSYEQYF
NA	TRBV7-9	TRBJ2-7	NA	TGTGCCAGCAGCTTGTCTTTGGAACGGCGCTCCTACGAGCAGTGCTTC	CASSLSLERRSYEQCF
NA	TRBV7-3	TRBJ2-2	NA	TGTGCCAGCAGCCCCACGGGTCCAAGGGGAGGCGGGGAGCTGTTTTTT	CASSPTGPRGGGELFF
NA	TRBV27	TRBJ2-7	NA	TGTGCCAGCAGTTTTTCGGTCCCAGCGTTCCCCTACGAGCAGTACTTC	CASSFSVPAFPYEQYF
NA	TRBV4-1	TRBJ2-7	TRBD2	TGCGCCAGCAGCCACCTAGCGGGGGCCACCTACGAGCAGTACTTC	CASSHLAGATYEQYF
NA	TRBV5-6	TRBJ2-1	TRBD2	TGTGCCAGCAGGAGGACTAGCGGGGGGCACAATGAGCAGTTCTTC	CASRRTSGGHNEQFF
many	TRBV12-3/TRBV12-4	TRBJ1-2	NA	TGTGCCAGCAGTGACAGGAGCTATGGCTACACCTTC	CASSDRSYGYTF
NA	TRBV5-1	TRBJ2-7	TRBD1	TGCGCCAGCAGCGACATACAGGGGGCAAACGAGCAGTACTTC	CASSDIQGANEQYF
NA	TRBV5-6	TRBJ1-1	NA	TGTGCCAGCAGCTTTGGACATATGAACACTGAAGCTTTCTTT	CASSFGHMNTEAFF
NA	TRBV7-9	TRBJ2-6	NA	TGTGCCACCCCCCCTGGTAGGGTTGGGGCCAACGTCCTGACTTTC	CATPPGRVGANVLTF
NA	TRBV2	TRBJ2-7	TRBD1	TGTGCCAGCAGTACAAGTGTGGCCGGGACAGGAATATACGAGCAGTACTTC	CASSTSVAGTGIYEQYF
few	TRBV7-9	TRBJ2-5	TRBD1	TGTGCCAGCAGCTTATTAAAGGGGGCTCAAGAGACCCAGTACTTC	CASSLLKGAQETQYF
few	TRBV10-3	TRBJ2-6	NA	TGTGCCATCAGAATAGACAGTATACTTTCTGGGGCCAACGTCCTGACTTTC	CAIRIDSILSGANVLTF
NA	TRBV6-5	TRBJ1-1	TRBD1	TGTGCCAGCAGTGTCGACAGGGGGCTGGAAGCTTTCTTT	CASSVDRGLEAFF
NA	TRBV24-1	TRBJ1-1	TRBD1	TGTGCCACCAGTGATCTCAGGGGGACCGAAGCTTTCTTT	CATSDLRGTEAFF
NA	TRBV2	TRBJ1-4	TRBD1	TGTGCCAGCACTCTGGAGGGACAGGGTGGCGAAAAACTGTTTTTT	CASTLEGQGGEKLFF
few	TRBV6-5	TRBJ1-1	TRBD1	TGTGCCAGCAGGCCCATGGGACAGGGGCAATCTGAAGCTTTCTTT	CASRPMGQGQSEAFF
NA	TRBV7-9	TRBJ1-5	TRBD1	TGTGCCAGCAGCTTAAGTAGGGACAGGGGGCATCAGCCCCAGCATTTT	CASSLSRDRGHQPQHF